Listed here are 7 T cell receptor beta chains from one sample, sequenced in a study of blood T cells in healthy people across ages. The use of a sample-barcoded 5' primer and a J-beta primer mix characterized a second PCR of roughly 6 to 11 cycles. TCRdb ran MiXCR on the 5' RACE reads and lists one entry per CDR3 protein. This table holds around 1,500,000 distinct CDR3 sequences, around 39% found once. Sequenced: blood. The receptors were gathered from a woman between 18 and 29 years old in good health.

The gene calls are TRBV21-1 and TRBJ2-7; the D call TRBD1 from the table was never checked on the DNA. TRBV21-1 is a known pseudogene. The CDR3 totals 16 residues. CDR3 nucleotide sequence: TGTGCCAGCAGCAAAGCAACGGGACAGGGGACCTACGAGCAGTACTTC. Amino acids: CASSKATGQGTYEQYF.

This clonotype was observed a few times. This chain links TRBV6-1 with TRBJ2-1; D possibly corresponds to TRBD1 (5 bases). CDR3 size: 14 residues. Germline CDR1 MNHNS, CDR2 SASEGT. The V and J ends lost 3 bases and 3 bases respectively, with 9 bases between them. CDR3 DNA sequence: TGTGCCAGCAGTGATCCCACAGGCTACAATGAGCAGTTCTTC. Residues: CASSDPTGYNEQFF.

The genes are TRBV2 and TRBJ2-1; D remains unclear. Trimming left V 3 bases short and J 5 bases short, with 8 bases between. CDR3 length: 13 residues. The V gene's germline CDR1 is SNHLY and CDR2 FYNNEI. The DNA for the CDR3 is TGTGCCAGCAGTGACAGAGCAAACAATGAGCAGTTCTTC. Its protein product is CASSDRANNEQFF.

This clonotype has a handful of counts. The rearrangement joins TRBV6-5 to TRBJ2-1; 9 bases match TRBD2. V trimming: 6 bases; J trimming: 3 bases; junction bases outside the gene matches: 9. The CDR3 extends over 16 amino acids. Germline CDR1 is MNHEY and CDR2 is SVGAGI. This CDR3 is CASSLGLTSGYNEQFF. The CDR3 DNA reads TGTGCCAGCAGCCTGGGTCTGACTAGCGGCTACAATGAGCAGTTCTTC.

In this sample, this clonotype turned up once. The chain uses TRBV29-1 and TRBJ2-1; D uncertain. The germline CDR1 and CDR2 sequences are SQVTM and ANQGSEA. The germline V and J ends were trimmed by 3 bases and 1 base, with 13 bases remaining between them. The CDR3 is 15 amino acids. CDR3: CSVESVGGSYNEQFF. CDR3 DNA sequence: TGCAGCGTTGAGTCGGTAGGTGGTTCCTACAATGAGCAGTTCTTC.

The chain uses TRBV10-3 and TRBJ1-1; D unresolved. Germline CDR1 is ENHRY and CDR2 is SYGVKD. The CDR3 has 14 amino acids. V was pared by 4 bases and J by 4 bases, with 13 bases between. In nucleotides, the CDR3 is TGTGCCATCAGTGGACACGAGGGTGGCACTGAAGCTTTCTTT. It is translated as CAISGHEGGTEAFF.

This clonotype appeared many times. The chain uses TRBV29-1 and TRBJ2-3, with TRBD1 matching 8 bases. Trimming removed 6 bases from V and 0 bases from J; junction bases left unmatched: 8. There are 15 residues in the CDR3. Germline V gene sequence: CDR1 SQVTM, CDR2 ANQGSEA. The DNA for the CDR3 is TGCAGCGTGACACGGACAGGGACTAGCACAGATACGCAGTATTTT. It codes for CSVTRTGTSTDTQYF.